This record covers a single T cell receptor beta chain. Germline CDR1 reads DFQATT; CDR2 reads SNEGSKA (reference sequence). This CDR3 comprises 13 residues. Trimming left V 3 bases short and J 2 bases short, with 11 bases between. The sample originates from a study of T-cell memory formation after mild COVID-19. MiXCR, run by TCRdb on the 5' RACE reads, gives a single entry per CDR3 protein. The top ten clones hold around 7.7% of a sample with about 560,000 distinct CDR3 sequences, about 20% of them seen once. This TCR derives from an adult woman who had mild COVID-19 (a few samples of this study predate the infection). Cell type and time point are not known. Sequenced sample: PBMCs or a T cell subset sorted from them (not recorded which). The rearrangement uses TRBV20-1 and TRBJ2-7, with D possibly matching TRBD2 (5 bases). This CDR3 reads CSASRGKTYEQYF. CDR3 DNA: TGCAGTGCTAGTAGAGGGAAAACCTACGAGCAGTACTTC.